Presented here are 24 T cell receptor beta chains from one specimen sequenced in a study of beta chain features in type 1 diabetes. Findings and caveats of the study: Type 1 diabetes patients showed a moderate but significant shortening of TCRB CDR3s in all four CD4+ subsets.

Investigators reverse transcribed all isolated RNA, so they sequenced expressed TCRB transcripts. The data were produced by immunoSEQ multiplex PCR, yet TCRdb's version contains in-frame clones alone and is incomplete. Altogether over 40,000 clones are present, 66% being singletons, with the ten largest covering around 1.7%. Their cognate antigens are unknown. Sequencing was done on a sample of Tregs from blood. Receptor source: a man aged 25-45 years with type 1 diabetes. Some clones in this sample may be carry-over from other donors' samples.

The rearrangement joins TRBV30 to TRBJ1-3; unclear D gene. The CDR3 extends over 11 amino acids. From germline, CDR1 is GTSNPN and CDR2 SVGIG (reference sequence). With 5 bases removed from V and 4 bases from J, the gap between germline ends came to 6 bases. CDR3 in DNA: TGTGCCTGGTACGGGGGAAACACCATATATTTT. It translates to CAWYGGNTIYF.

The chain joins TRBV4-2 to TRBJ1-6; D remains unclear. The CDR3 length is 14 residues. Germline CDR1 and CDR2: LGHNA and YNFKEQ. Trimming took off 0 bases at V and 6 bases at J, with 6 bases between the two ends. The CDR3 coding sequence is TGTGCCAGCAGCCAAGATGAGGGTAATTCACCCCTCCACTTT. It yields the protein CASSQDEGNSPLHF.

The genes are TRBV11-1 and TRBJ2-1; perhaps TRBD2 as D (6 bases). The CDR3 contains 15 residues. Trimming removed 5 bases at V and 0 bases at J, with 11 bases between. Germline loops: CDR1 SGHAT, CDR2 FQDESV (reference sequence). CDR3 sequence (DNA): TGTGCCAGCAGCCCCGCGGGGAGCTCCTACAATGAGCAGTTCTTC. Translating it yields CASSPAGSSYNEQFF. Based on the CDR3 plus reference TRBV11-1 and TRBJ2-1, the full variable domain is EAEVAQSPRYKITEKSQAVAFWCDPISGHATLYWYRQILGQGPELLVQFQDESVVDDSQLPKDRFSAERLKGVDSTLKIQPAELGDSAMYLCASSPAGSSYNEQFFGPGTRLTVL.

This clone has only a few counts. The chain couples TRBV5-1 to TRBJ2-5; TRBD2 might be the D (5 bases). The CDR3 consists of 14 residues. V dropped 5 bases and J dropped 7 bases, with 18 bases sitting between them. Germline CDR1 is SGHRS and CDR2 is YFSETQ. The DNA of the CDR3 is TGCGCCAGCAGTCCTCCAACAGAGGGAGCGACCCAGTACTTC. Translated: CASSPPTEGATQYF.

This chain connects TRBV27 to TRBJ2-3; the match to TRBD1 covers 7 bases. J gave up 5 bases and V 1 base, and 6 bases lay outside the gene matches. The length of the CDR3 is 15 residues. CDR1 is MNHEY and CDR2 is SMNVEV in the germline V gene (reference sequence). The CDR3 reads CASSLWASGGDTQYF. The CDR3 DNA sequence: TGTGCCAGCAGTTTATGGGCCTCAGGGGGAGATACGCAGTATTTT.

The chain couples TRBV7-3 to TRBJ2-7, with D tentatively TRBD1 (5 bases). Germline V CDR1 and CDR2: SGHTA, FQGTGA. The CDR3 contains 14 residues. Trimming left V 3 bases short and J 0 bases short, with 9 bases between. Here the CDR3 reads CASSFQGGSYEQYF. CDR3 nucleotide sequence: TGTGCCAGCAGCTTTCAGGGCGGCTCCTACGAGCAGTACTTC. The full variable domain, completed using reference TRBV7-3 and TRBJ2-7, is GAGVSQTPSNKVTEKGKYVELRCDPISGHTALYWYRQSLGQGPEFLIYFQGTGAADDSGLPNDRFFAVRPEGSVSTLKIQRTERGDSAVYLCASSFQGGSYEQYFGPGTRLTVT.

This chain joins TRBV28 and TRBJ1-2; 8 bases are shared with TRBD1. The V and J ends lost 6 bases and 3 bases, in that order; junction bases with no gene match: 3. Germline loops: CDR1 MDHEN, CDR2 SYDVKM. This CDR3 is 13 amino acids long. CDR3 DNA sequence: TGTGCCAGCAGGCTGACAGGGGACTATGGCTACACCTTC. Its translation: CASRLTGDYGYTF.

This clone occurred a few times. The J gene is TRBJ1-2, the V gene TRBV19; D is perhaps TRBD1 (6 bases). Trimming took off 3 bases at V and 8 bases at J, with 10 bases between the two ends. There are 12 residues in the CDR3. CDR1 and CDR2 (germline): LNHDA, SQIVND (reference sequence). CDR3 residues: CASSIEGGGYTF. CDR3 DNA: TGTGCCAGTAGTATTGAAGGGGGAGGCTACACCTTC.

The V call is TRBV6-6, the J call TRBJ2-5; 7 bases map to TRBD2. Germline CDR1 MNHNY, CDR2 SVGAGI (reference sequence). With V trimmed by 6 bases and J by 4 bases, 11 bases remained unmatched. CDR3 length equals 15 residues. CDR3 residues: CASRETSGDRETQYF. Written as DNA, the CDR3 is TGTGCCAGCAGAGAGACCAGCGGGGACCGAGAGACCCAGTACTTC.

The table lists this clone with a count of one. The V and J genes are TRBV10-3 and TRBJ2-5, with 15 nucleotides matching TRBD2. The CDR3 consists of 15 residues. The J segment lost 0 bases and the V segment lost 10 bases, leaving 3 bases of the junction unmatched. Germline values: CDR1 ENHRY, CDR2 SYGVKD. The CDR3 loop reads CASRTSGGDQETQYF. The CDR3, as DNA: TGTGCCAGCAGGACTAGCGGGGGGGACCAAGAGACCCAGTACTTC.

This chain joins TRBV19 and TRBJ1-2; 7 bases fit TRBD1. The CDR3 is 17 amino acids. The germline gives CDR1 LNHDA, CDR2 SQIVND (reference sequence). Trimming removed 0 bases from V and 6 bases from J; junction bases left unmatched: 13. CDR3 residues: CASSIDQAPRRGHGYTF. CDR3 in DNA: TGTGCCAGTAGTATAGATCAGGCCCCTAGGAGGGGGCATGGCTACACCTTC.

This clone appeared a single time. J is TRBJ1-3 and V is TRBV9; D gene uncertain. Germline CDR1 reads SGDLS; CDR2 reads YYNGEE. The CDR3 contains 14 residues. V was cut by 4 bases and J by 0 bases, with 8 bases left in between. The CDR3 sequence is CASSPSSSGNTIYF. Here the CDR3 DNA reads TGTGCCAGCAGCCCGTCGAGCTCTGGAAACACCATATATTTT. Full variable domain (remainder filled in from reference TRBV9 and TRBJ1-3): DSGVTQTPKHLITATGQRVTLRCSPRSGDLSVYWYQQSLDQGLQFLIQYYNGEERAKGNILERFSAQQFPDLHSELNLSSLELGDSALYFCASSPSSSGNTIYFGEGSWLTVV.

The V and J genes are TRBV9 and TRBJ2-7; weak D call: TRBD2 (7 bases). The CDR3 extends over 15 amino acids. CDR1 and CDR2 (germline): SGDLS, YYNGEE. The V end lost 2 bases, the J end lost 5 bases, and 17 bases lay between the germline ends. The CDR3, as DNA: TGTGCCAGCAGCGTTCAAGGGGGGGCGAGGAACGAGCAGTACTTC. Protein product: CASSVQGGARNEQYF.

This clone showed up just a few times. The rearrangement joins TRBV28 to TRBJ1-6, with D possibly TRBD1 on 5 matching bases. Trimming left V 8 bases short and J 5 bases short, with 10 bases between. The CDR3 has 13 residues. Germline V lookup: CDR1 MDHEN, CDR2 SYDVKM. The CDR3 reads CASAGRNNSPLHF. CDR3 bases: TGTGCCAGCGCGGGACGGAATAATTCACCCCTCCACTTT.

V and J are TRBV5-1 and TRBJ2-3, with TRBD1 matching 8 bases. Per germline, CDR1 SGHRS and CDR2 YFSETQ. Losses at the gene ends were 4 bases for V and 4 bases for J; bases not matched to a gene: 5. CDR3 length: 14 amino acids. The CDR3 sequence is CASSRTGSADTQYF. The CDR3 DNA reads as TGCGCCAGCAGCCGGACAGGGAGCGCAGATACGCAGTATTTT.

The chain carries TRBV4-2 and TRBJ2-1; tentatively, D is TRBD1 (6 bases). Trimming shortened V by 0 bases and J by 2 bases, and 11 bases separated the two germline ends. CDR1 and CDR2 from the germline V gene are LGHNA and YNFKEQ. The CDR3 consists of 16 residues. The CDR3 nucleotides are TGTGCCAGCAGCCAAGAGGGGAAGGGGGCCTACAATGAGCAGTTCTTC. Translation gives CASSQEGKGAYNEQFF.

The chain carries TRBV2 and TRBJ1-5; D is ambiguous. This CDR3 is built from 14 residues. V lost 8 bases to trimming and J lost 0 bases, with 11 bases between them. The germline gives CDR1 SNHLY, CDR2 FYNNEI. The CDR3 is CASRVDYSNQPQHF. The DNA of the CDR3 is TGTGCCAGCCGGGTCGATTATAGCAATCAGCCCCAGCATTTT.

This chain uses TRBV21-1 with TRBJ1-6; the table's TRBD1 call for D was not verified on the DNA. TRBV21-1 is a recognized pseudogene. The CDR3 is 15 amino acids. Here the CDR3 reads CASSPRTGKGKTLHF. The DNA for the CDR3 is TGTGCCAGCAGCCCCCGGACGGGTAAGGGGAAGACCCTCCACTTT.

The rearrangement joins TRBV11-2 to TRBJ2-2, with 9 bases fitting TRBD2. CDR1 is SGHAT, CDR2 FQNNGV, per germline. With V trimmed by 5 bases and J by 6 bases, 7 bases remained unmatched. The CDR3 consists of 15 residues. The CDR3, as DNA: TGTGCCAGCAGCCCCGGGACTAGCCTTCCCGGGGAGCTGTTTTTT. This encodes CASSPGTSLPGELFF.

J is TRBJ2-3 and V is TRBV18, with unresolved D. CDR3 length: 12 residues. V gave up 2 bases and J gave up 5 bases, with 5 bases separating them. Germline V gene lookup returns CDR1 KGHSH and CDR2 LQKENI. This chain's CDR3 is CASSPSQDTQYF. DNA for the CDR3: TGTGCCAGCTCACCAAGCCAAGATACGCAGTATTTT.

This clone came up a few times. The V and J genes are TRBV7-9 and TRBJ1-2, with D unclear. Germline CDR1 SEHNR, CDR2 FQNEAQ (reference sequence). The CDR3 runs 13 residues. With 5 bases removed from V and 8 bases from J, the gap between germline ends came to 15 bases. The CDR3 region is CASSIGLIEGYTF. DNA of the CDR3: TGTGCCAGCAGCATCGGACTGATCGAGGGCTACACCTTC. The full variable domain, completed using reference TRBV7-9 and TRBJ1-2, is DTGVSQNPRHKITKRGQNVTFRCDPISEHNRLYWYRQTLGQGPEFLTYFQNEAQLEKSRLLSDRFSAERPKGSFSTLEIQRTEQGDSAMYLCASSIGLIEGYTFGSGTRLTVV.

This clone came up a few times. The chain carries TRBV6-1 and TRBJ1-2; D ambiguous. Looked up from germline, CDR1 is MNHNS and CDR2 is SASEGT. CDR3 size: 15 residues. V gave up 6 bases and J gave up 3 bases, with 17 bases separating them. The CDR3 DNA reads TGTGCCAGCAGGTTGGGTGGAGGCTTCGACTATGGCTACACCTTC. Protein: CASRLGGGFDYGYTF.

Only one count was recorded for this clone. The J gene is TRBJ2-5, the V gene TRBV5-1, with D possibly TRBD1 on 5 matching bases. The end of the DNA aligns better with TRBJ2-7, so the J call may be wrong. CDR3 size: 14 residues. CDR1 and CDR2 from the germline V gene are SGHRS and YFSETQ. CDR3 region: CASSLGHLGAEQYF. The DNA of the CDR3 is TGCGCCAGCAGCTTGGGTCATCTAGGGGCCGAGCAGTACTTC.

This chain connects TRBV7-8 to TRBJ2-7; no definite D call. The CDR3 spans 16 residues. V lost 4 bases and J 0 bases, leaving 16 bases between the germline ends. Germline V gives CDR1 SGHVS, CDR2 FQNEAQ. The CDR3 is CASSSDPGISSYEQYF. For the CDR3, the DNA is TGTGCCAGCAGCTCTGATCCAGGAATCAGCTCCTACGAGCAGTACTTC. Looking up the rest from reference TRBV7-8 and TRBJ2-7 gives the full variable domain: GAGVSQSPRYKVAKRGQDVALRCDPISGHVSLFWYQQALGQGPEFLTYFQNEAQLDKSGLPSDRFFAERPEGSVSTLKIQRTQQEDSAVYLCASSSDPGISSYEQYFGPGTRLTVT.